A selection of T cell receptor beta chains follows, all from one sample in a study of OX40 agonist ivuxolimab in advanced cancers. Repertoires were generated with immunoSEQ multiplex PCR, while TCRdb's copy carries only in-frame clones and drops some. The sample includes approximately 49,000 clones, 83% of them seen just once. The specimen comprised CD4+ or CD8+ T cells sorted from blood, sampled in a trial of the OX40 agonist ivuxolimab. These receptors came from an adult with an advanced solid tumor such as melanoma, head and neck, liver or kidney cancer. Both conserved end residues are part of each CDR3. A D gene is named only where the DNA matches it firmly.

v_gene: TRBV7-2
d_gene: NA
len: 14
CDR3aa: CASSLHSWGYGYTF

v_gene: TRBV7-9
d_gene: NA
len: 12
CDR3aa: CASSAPAGEQFF

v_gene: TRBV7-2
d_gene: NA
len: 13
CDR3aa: CASSLQENTEAFF

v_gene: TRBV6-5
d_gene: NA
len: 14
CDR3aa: CASRRGAGTGELFF

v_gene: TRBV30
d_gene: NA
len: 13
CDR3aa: CPRDLPGSSPLHF

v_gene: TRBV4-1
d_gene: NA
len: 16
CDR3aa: CASSHPTGQGGAEAFF

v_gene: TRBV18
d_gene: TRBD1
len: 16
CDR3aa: CASSTNRGQSGNTIYF

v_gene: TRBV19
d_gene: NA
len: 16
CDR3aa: CASSVPSGETNEKLFF

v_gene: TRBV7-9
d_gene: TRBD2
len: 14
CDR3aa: CASSLTGGQETQYF

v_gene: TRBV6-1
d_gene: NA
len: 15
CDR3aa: CASSDTGTNQGTQYF

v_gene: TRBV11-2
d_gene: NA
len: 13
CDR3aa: CASSPLGGTEAFF

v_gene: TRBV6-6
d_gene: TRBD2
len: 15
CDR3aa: CASSLGLAGTDTQYF

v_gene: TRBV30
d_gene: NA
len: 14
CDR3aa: CAWSGSWTFYEQYF

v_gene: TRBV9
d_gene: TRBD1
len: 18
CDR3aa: CASSPHPGTGISYNEQFF

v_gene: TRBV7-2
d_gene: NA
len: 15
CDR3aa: CASSFRQGGTGELFF

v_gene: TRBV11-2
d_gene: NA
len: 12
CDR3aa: CASSLRSRGLHF

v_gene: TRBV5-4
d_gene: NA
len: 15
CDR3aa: CASSPKGGGQETQYF

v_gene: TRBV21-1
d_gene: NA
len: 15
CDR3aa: CASSRAGIPVDGYTF

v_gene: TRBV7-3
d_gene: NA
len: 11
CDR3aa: CASSPGDGYTF

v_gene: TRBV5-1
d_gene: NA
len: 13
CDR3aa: CASSSPVNTEAFF

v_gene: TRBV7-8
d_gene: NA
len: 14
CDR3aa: CASSLSQGGTEAFF

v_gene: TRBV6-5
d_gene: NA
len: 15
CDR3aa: CATHPSGGGAEGYTF

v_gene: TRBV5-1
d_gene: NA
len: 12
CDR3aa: CASSLRGGEAFF

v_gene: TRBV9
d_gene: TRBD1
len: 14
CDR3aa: CASSATGLQETQYF

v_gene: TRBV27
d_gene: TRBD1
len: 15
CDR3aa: CATQHQQGSNQPQHF

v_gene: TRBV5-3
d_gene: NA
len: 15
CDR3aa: CARPVHGSGANVLTF

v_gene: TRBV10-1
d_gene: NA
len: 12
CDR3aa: CASTSNTGELFF

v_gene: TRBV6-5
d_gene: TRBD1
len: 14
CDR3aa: CASSFWTGGYEQYF

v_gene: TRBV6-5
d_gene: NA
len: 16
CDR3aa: CASSYDRMRLNSPLHF

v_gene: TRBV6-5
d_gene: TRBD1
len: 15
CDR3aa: CASSAGTGGYNEQFF

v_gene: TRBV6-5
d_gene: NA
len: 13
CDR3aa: CASSTSMNTEAFF